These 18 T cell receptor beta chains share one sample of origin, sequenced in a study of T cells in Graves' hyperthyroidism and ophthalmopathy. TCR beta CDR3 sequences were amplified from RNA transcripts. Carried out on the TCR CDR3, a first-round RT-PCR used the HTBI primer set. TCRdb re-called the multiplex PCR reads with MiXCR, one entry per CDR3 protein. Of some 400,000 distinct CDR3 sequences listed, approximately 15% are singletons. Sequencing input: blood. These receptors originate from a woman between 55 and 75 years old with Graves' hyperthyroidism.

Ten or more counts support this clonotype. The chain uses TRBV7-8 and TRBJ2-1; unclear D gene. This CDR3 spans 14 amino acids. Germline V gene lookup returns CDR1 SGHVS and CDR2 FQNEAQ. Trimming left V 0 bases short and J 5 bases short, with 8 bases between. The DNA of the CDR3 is TGTGCCAGCAGCTTAGCGGCGTGGAACAATGAGCAGTTCTTC. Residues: CASSLAAWNNEQFF.

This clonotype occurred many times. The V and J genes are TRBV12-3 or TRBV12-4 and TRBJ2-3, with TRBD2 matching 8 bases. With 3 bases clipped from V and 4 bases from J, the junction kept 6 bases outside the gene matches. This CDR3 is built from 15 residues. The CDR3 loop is CASSFAGRVSDTQYF. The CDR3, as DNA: TGTGCCAGCAGTTTTGCCGGGAGGGTCTCAGATACGCAGTATTTT.

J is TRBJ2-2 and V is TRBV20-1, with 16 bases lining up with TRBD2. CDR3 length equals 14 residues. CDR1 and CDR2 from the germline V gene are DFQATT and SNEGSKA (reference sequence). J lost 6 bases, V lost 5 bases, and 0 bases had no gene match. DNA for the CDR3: TGCAGTGCTGGGACTAGCGGGAGGGCCGGGGAGCTGTTTTTT. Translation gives CSAGTSGRAGELFF.

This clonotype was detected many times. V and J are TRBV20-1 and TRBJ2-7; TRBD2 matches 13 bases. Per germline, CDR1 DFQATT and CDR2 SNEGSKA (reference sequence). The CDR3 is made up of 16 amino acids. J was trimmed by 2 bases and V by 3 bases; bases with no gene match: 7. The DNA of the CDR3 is TGCAGTGCTAGGCGGACTAGCGGGAGTTATACCTACGAGCAGTACTTC. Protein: CSARRTSGSYTYEQYF.

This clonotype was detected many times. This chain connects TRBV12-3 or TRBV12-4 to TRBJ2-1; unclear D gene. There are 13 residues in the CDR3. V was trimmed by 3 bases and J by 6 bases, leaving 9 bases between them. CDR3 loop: CASSFGTVNEQFF. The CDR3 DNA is TGTGCCAGCAGTTTCGGAACAGTCAATGAGCAGTTCTTC.

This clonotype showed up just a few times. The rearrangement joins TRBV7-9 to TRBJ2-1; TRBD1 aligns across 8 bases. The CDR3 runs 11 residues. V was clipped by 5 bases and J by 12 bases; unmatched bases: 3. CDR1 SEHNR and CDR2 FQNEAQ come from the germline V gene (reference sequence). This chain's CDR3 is CASSPGTGQFF. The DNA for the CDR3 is TGTGCCAGCAGCCCCGGGACAGGGCAGTTCTTC.

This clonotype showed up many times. This CDR3 is CAISAFTYEQYF. In DNA form, the CDR3 reads TGTGCCATCAGTGCCTTCACCTACGAGCAGTACTTC. The V call is TRBV10-3, the J call TRBJ2-7, with no clear D. Germline V lookup: CDR1 ENHRY, CDR2 SYGVKD. Between the trimmed V and J ends, which lost 4 bases and 2 bases, there was a span of 6 bases. The CDR3 consists of 12 residues.

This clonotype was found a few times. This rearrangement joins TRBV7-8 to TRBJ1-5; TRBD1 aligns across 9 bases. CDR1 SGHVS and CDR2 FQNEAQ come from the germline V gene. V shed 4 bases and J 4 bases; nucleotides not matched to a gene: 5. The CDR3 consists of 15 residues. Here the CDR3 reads CASSWAGTGNQPQHF. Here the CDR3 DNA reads TGTGCCAGCAGCTGGGCCGGGACAGGGAATCAGCCCCAGCATTTT. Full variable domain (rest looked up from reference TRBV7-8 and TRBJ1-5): GAGVSQSPRYKVAKRGQDVALRCDPISGHVSLFWYQQALGQGPEFLTYFQNEAQLDKSGLPSDRFFAERPEGSVSTLKIQRTQQEDSAVYLCASSWAGTGNQPQHFGDGTRLSIL.

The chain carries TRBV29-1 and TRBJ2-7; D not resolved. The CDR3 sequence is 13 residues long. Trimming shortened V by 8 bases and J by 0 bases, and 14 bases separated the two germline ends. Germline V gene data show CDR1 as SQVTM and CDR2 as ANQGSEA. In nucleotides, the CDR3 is TGCAGCACCCTCAACGGCAACTCCTACGAGCAGTACTTC. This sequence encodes CSTLNGNSYEQYF.

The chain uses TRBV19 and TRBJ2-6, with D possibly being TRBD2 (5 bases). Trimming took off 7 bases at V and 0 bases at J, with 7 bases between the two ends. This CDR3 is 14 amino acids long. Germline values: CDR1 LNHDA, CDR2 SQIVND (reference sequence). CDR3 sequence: CASTRDSGANVLTF. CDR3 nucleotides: TGTGCCAGTACGAGGGACTCTGGGGCCAACGTCCTGACTTTC. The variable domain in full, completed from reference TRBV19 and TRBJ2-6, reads DGGITQSPKYLFRKEGQNVTLSCEQNLNHDAMYWYRQDPGQGLRLIYYSQIVNDFQKGDIAEGYSVSREKKESFPLTVTSAQKNPTAFYLCASTRDSGANVLTFGAGSRLTVL.

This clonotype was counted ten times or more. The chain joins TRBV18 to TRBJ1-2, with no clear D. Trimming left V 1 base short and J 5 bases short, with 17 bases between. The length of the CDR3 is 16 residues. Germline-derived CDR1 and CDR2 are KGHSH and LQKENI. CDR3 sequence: CASSPLRNYSPYGYTF. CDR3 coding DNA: TGTGCCAGCTCACCACTGAGGAATTACAGCCCATATGGCTACACCTTC.

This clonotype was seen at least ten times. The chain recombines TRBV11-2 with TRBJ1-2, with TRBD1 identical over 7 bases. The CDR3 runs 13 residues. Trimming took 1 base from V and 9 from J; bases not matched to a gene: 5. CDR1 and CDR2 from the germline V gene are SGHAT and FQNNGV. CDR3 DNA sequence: TGTGCCAGCAGCTTAGGCCGACAGGGAAGCTACACCTTC. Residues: CASSLGRQGSYTF.

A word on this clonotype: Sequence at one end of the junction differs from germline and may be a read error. DNA for the CDR3: TGTACCAGTAGTATAGATGCGGGAGGGTGGTACGAGCAGTACTTC. Protein: CTSSIDAGGWYEQYF. The V and J genes are TRBV19 and TRBJ2-7, with TRBD2 identical over 9 bases. The germline CDR1 and CDR2 sequences are LNHDA and SQIVND (reference sequence). The CDR3 extends over 15 amino acids.

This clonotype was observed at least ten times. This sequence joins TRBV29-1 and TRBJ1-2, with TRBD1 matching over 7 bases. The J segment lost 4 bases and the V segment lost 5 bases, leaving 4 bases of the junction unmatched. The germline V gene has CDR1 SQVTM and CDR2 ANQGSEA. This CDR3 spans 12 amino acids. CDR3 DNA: TGCAGCGTTTACAGGGGCTTCTATGGCTACACCTTC. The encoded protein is CSVYRGFYGYTF.

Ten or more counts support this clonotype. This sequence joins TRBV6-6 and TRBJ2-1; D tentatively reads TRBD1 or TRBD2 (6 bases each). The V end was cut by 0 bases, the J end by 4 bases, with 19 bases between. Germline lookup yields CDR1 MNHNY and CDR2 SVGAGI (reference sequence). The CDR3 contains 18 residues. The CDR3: CASSYSKTGGWSYNEQFF. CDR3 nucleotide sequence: TGTGCCAGCAGTTACTCGAAAACCGGGGGCTGGTCTTACAATGAGCAGTTCTTC.

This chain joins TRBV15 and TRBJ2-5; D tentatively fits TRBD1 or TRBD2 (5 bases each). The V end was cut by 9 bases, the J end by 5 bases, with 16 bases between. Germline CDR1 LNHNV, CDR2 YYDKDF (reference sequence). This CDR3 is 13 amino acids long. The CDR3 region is CATKLGAGETQYF. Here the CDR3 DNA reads TGTGCCACGAAGCTAGGGGCGGGTGAGACCCAGTACTTC.

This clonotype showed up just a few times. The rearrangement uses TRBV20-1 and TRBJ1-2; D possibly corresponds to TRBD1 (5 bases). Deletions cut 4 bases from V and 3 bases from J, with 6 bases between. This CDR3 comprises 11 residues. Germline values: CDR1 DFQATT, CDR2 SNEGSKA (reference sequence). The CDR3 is CSATRDYGYTF. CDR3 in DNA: TGCAGTGCTACCAGGGACTATGGCTACACCTTC.

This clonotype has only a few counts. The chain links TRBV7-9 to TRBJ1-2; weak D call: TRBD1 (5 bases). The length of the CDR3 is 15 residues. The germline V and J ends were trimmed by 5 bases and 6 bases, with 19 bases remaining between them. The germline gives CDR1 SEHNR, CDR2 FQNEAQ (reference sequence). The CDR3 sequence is CASSPWTGGTNGYTF. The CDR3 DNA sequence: TGTGCCAGCAGCCCCTGGACGGGTGGGACGAATGGCTACACCTTC.